A single sample gave rise to the 31 T cell receptor beta chains below, sequenced in a study of somatic mutations in cytotoxic T cells in rheumatoid arthritis. Sequencing used immunoSEQ multiplex PCR; TCRdb keeps in-frame clones, though not all of them. Found here are about 6,700 clones, around 70% of them singletons; the top ten hold over 40%. Sequenced sample: CD8+ T cells sorted from blood. All receptors come from a man aged 40-49 years in good health.

The gene calls are TRBV19 and TRBJ2-6; 9 nucleotides match TRBD1. The CDR3 spans 18 residues. Germline lookup yields CDR1 LNHDA and CDR2 SQIVND (reference sequence). V shed 4 bases, J shed 2 bases, and the junction held 9 bases outside the gene matches. The CDR3 spells CASSRGDRAYAGANVLTF. The CDR3 coding sequence is TGTGCCAGTAGTAGGGGGGACAGGGCTTACGCTGGGGCCAACGTCCTGACTTTC.

This clone is hyperexpanded within its sample. The chain carries TRBV27 and TRBJ1-4, with D perhaps matching TRBD1 (5 bases). Trimming took off 4 bases at V and 5 bases at J, with 14 bases between the two ends. Germline CDR1 and CDR2: MNHEY and SMNVEV (reference sequence). CDR3 size: 15 residues. CDR3 sequence (DNA): TGTGCCAGCAGTTCCTCCCCAGGGCTAAATGAAAAACTGTTTTTT. Amino acid sequence: CASSSSPGLNEKLFF. Full variable domain (remainder filled in from reference TRBV27 and TRBJ1-4): EAQVTQNPRYLITVTGKKLTVTCSQNMNHEYMSWYRQDPGLGLRQIYYSMNVEVTDKGDVPEGYKVSRKEKRNFPLILESPSPNQTSLYFCASSSSPGLNEKLFFGSGTQLSVL.

The chain employs TRBV6-6 and TRBJ2-5; 7 nucleotides agree with TRBD1. The CDR3 is 14 residues long. Germline CDR1 and CDR2: MNHNY and SVGAGI (reference sequence). With 5 bases clipped from V and 4 bases from J, the junction kept 7 bases outside the gene matches. CDR3 bases: TGTGCCAGCAGTCCGACAGGGTTTGCAGAGACCCAGTACTTC. Its protein product is CASSPTGFAETQYF.

The genes are TRBV5-1 and TRBJ2-7; no clear D gene. Germline assignment: CDR1 SGHRS and CDR2 YFSETQ. The CDR3 totals 15 residues. V was clipped by 0 bases and J by 5 bases, with 15 bases between them. CDR3 loop: CASSLGIRSFDEQYV. The CDR3 nucleotides are TGCGCCAGCAGCTTGGGGATTAGGTCTTTCGACGAGCAGTACGTC.

The rearrangement links TRBV30 to TRBJ1-1; D ambiguous. The V end was cut by 0 bases, the J end by 0 bases, with 5 bases between. The CDR3 runs to 13 residues. Germline assignment: CDR1 GTSNPN and CDR2 SVGIG (reference sequence). As DNA, the CDR3 is TGTGCCTGGAGTGTAGTGGTGAACACTGAAGCTTTCTTT. Residues: CAWSVVVNTEAFF.

The chain carries TRBV7-9 and TRBJ2-5, with a weak D call TRBD2 (6 bases). Germline CDR1 is SEHNR and CDR2 is FQNEAQ (reference sequence). The CDR3 loop spans 15 amino acids. The V end lost 3 bases, the J end lost 5 bases, and 16 bases lay between the germline ends. CDR3 DNA: TGTGCCAGCAGCTTCTCCTGGGCAGGGAGGGAGACCCAGTACTTC. Its translation is CASSFSWAGRETQYF.

J is TRBJ2-7 and V is TRBV10-2, with TRBD2 as a possible D gene (6 bases). The CDR3 covers 14 residues. Trimming took off 2 bases at V and 2 bases at J, with 10 bases between the two ends. CDR1 WSHSY and CDR2 SAAADI come from the germline V gene. CDR3 in DNA: TGCGCCAGCAGTGAGGCGGGACGGACCTACGAGCAGTACGTC. This translates into CASSEAGRTYEQYV.

This chain joins TRBV4-1 and TRBJ1-5; D is undetermined. The V end was cut by 4 bases, the J end by 3 bases, with 13 bases between. CDR3 size: 15 residues. Germline V gives CDR1 MGHRA, CDR2 YSYEKL. The CDR3 is CASSLGPGNNQPQHF. The CDR3 nucleotides read TGCGCCAGCAGCCTAGGGCCGGGAAACAATCAGCCCCAGCATTTT.

This chain uses TRBV9 with TRBJ2-2, with 11 bases identical to TRBD1. The CDR3 runs to 19 residues. Per germline, CDR1 SGDLS and CDR2 YYNGEE. V lost 3 bases and J lost 3; bases outside the gene matches: 13. The CDR3 DNA reads as TGTGCCAGCAGCGCGAAACCGGGACAGGGGGACGGGTACACCGGGGAGCTGTTTTTT. It translates to CASSAKPGQGDGYTGELFF.

This clone occurred once. This chain connects TRBV15 to TRBJ1-5; unclear D gene. The CDR3 totals 17 residues. Germline CDR1 and CDR2: LNHNV and YYDKDF (reference sequence). Trimming removed 4 bases from V and 0 bases from J, with 16 bases in between. The CDR3 region has the DNA TGTGCCACCAGCATTTTTCCCAAGGCTAATAGCAATCAGCCCCAGCATTTT. Translated, it gives CATSIFPKANSNQPQHF.

The chain couples TRBV15 to TRBJ2-5, with D maybe TRBD1 (6 bases). The CDR3 length is 19 residues. Germline CDR1 LNHNV, CDR2 YYDKDF (reference sequence). Trimming pared 0 bases from V and 1 base from J, leaving 21 bases between. The CDR3 region is CATSRDEREGRGFQETQYF. CDR3 in DNA: TGTGCCACCAGCAGAGATGAAAGAGAGGGAAGGGGGTTCCAAGAGACCCAGTACTTC.

J is TRBJ2-5 and V is TRBV6-5; the D call may be TRBD1 or TRBD2 (5 bases each). Germline V gene data show CDR1 as MNHEY and CDR2 as SVGAGI. Trimming left V 5 bases short and J 3 bases short, with 10 bases between. The CDR3 runs 13 residues. The CDR3: CASSTLGEETQYF. The DNA of the CDR3 is TGTGCCAGCAGTACCCTGGGGGAAGAGACCCAGTACTTC.

The chain links TRBV28 to TRBJ2-3; 7 nucleotides match TRBD2. This CDR3 comprises 15 residues. The V and J ends lost 3 bases and 2 bases, in that order; junction bases with no gene match: 5. Germline lookup yields CDR1 MDHEN and CDR2 SYDVKM. The CDR3 DNA sequence: TGTGCCAGCAGTTTGCCAGCGGGGACCACAGATACGCAGTATTTT. It encodes CASSLPAGTTDTQYF.

In DNA, the CDR3 is TGTGCCAGCAGTGTGACTAGCGGGAGGGCCCGAACCGGGGAGCTGTTTTTT. It yields the protein CASSVTSGRARTGELFF. The J gene is TRBJ2-2, the V gene TRBV27; 14 bases fit TRBD2. Trimming removed 5 bases from V and 5 bases from J; junction bases left unmatched: 7. The germline CDR1 and CDR2 sequences are MNHEY and SMNVEV (reference sequence). CDR3 length: 17 amino acids.

This clone was observed a few times. This sample includes further DNA sequences coding for the same CDR3. The chain links TRBV28 to TRBJ2-7; no definite D call. V was pared by 1 base and J by 4 bases, with 5 bases between. CDR3 length: 12 residues. The germline V gene encodes CDR1 MDHEN and CDR2 SYDVKM. The CDR3 sequence is CASSLSRYEQYF. CDR3 nucleotide sequence: TGTGCCAGCAGTTTATCCCGGTACGAGCAGTACTTC.

By share, this clone ranks as medium-sized. The rearrangement joins TRBV27 to TRBJ1-5; no reliable D call. Germline CDR1 reads MNHEY; CDR2 reads SMNVEV (reference sequence). The CDR3 consists of 14 residues. V dropped 2 bases and J dropped 1 base, with 6 bases sitting between them. This CDR3 is CASSLAWSNQPQHF. The CDR3 DNA reads as TGTGCCAGCAGTTTAGCCTGGAGCAATCAGCCCCAGCATTTT.

This rearrangement joins TRBV9 to TRBJ2-5; TRBD1 matches at 7 bases. Germline CDR1 is SGDLS and CDR2 is YYNGEE. This CDR3 comprises 17 residues. V trimming: 4 bases; J trimming: 5 bases; junction bases outside the gene matches: 17. The CDR3 DNA is TGTGCCAGCAGCCGGACAGGAGGAACAAGGGATTTCGAGACCCAGTACTTC. Its translation: CASSRTGGTRDFETQYF. Combining the CDR3 with reference TRBV9 and TRBJ2-5 gives the whole variable domain DSGVTQTPKHLITATGQRVTLRCSPRSGDLSVYWYQQSLDQGLQFLIQYYNGEERAKGNILERFSAQQFPDLHSELNLSSLELGDSALYFCASSRTGGTRDFETQYFGPGTRLLVL.

CDR3 coding DNA: TGTGCCAGCAGTGAAGCTTGGGCCGGGGATGAGCAGTTCTTC. Translation gives CASSEAWAGDEQFF. The chain recombines TRBV2 with TRBJ2-1, with a possible D match to TRBD2 (5 bases). The CDR3 runs 14 residues. V gave up 0 bases and J gave up 8 bases, with 11 bases separating them. CDR1 is SNHLY and CDR2 is FYNNEI in the germline V gene.

The chain is built from TRBV7-2 and TRBJ1-6, with D perhaps matching TRBD1 (5 bases). This CDR3 has 14 amino acids. Germline CDR1 SGHTA, CDR2 FQGNSA. With 5 bases removed from V and 10 bases from J, the gap between germline ends came to 15 bases. CDR3 bases: TGTGCCAGCAGCCCGGGGTGGGACCGGTCACCCCTCCACTTT. Amino acids: CASSPGWDRSPLHF.

The chain is built from TRBV6-4 and TRBJ2-3; D unresolved. V gave up 3 bases and J gave up 2 bases, with 12 bases separating them. The CDR3 contains 15 residues. Germline loops: CDR1 MRHNA, CDR2 SNTAGT. CDR3 DNA sequence: TGTGCCAGCAGTGAGACTGGTGGGTTCACAGATACGCAGTATTTT. Its protein product is CASSETGGFTDTQYF.

The chain joins TRBV6-5 to TRBJ1-1, with 8 bases fitting TRBD1. The CDR3 loop spans 15 amino acids. After removal of 7 bases from V and 0 bases from J, the junction contained 7 bases not matched to a gene. Germline loops: CDR1 MNHEY, CDR2 SVGAGI. In DNA form, the CDR3 reads TGTGCCAGCAACAACAGGGGGGACATGAACACTGAAGCTTTCTTT. As protein: CASNNRGDMNTEAFF.

CDR3 region: CASSLVGGGWSRYGYTF. The DNA of the CDR3 is TGTGCCAGCAGCTTAGTCGGCGGGGGCTGGTCTCGCTATGGCTACACCTTC. The V call is TRBV11-2, the J call TRBJ1-2, with D possibly being TRBD1 (6 bases). The CDR3 has 17 amino acids. Germline loops: CDR1 SGHAT, CDR2 FQNNGV. V dropped 1 base and J dropped 4 bases, with 19 bases sitting between them.

J is TRBJ2-7 and V is TRBV5-4; D might be TRBD1 (6 bases). From germline, CDR1 is SGHNT and CDR2 YYREEE (reference sequence). The CDR3 is made up of 16 amino acids. Between the trimmed V and J ends, which lost 4 bases and 3 bases, there was a span of 20 bases. This CDR3 reads CASSGLRDTGHYEQYV. CDR3 sequence (DNA): TGTGCCAGCAGCGGGCTTAGGGACACTGGGCACTACGAGCAGTACGTC.

This clone was detected once. V and J are TRBV9 and TRBJ2-3; D remains unclear. Germline lookup yields CDR1 SGDLS and CDR2 YYNGEE. Trimming took off 0 bases at V and 0 bases at J, with 11 bases between the two ends. The CDR3 has 16 residues. The CDR3 region has the DNA TGTGCCAGCAGCGTAGCTAGGTCTACTAGCACAGATACGCAGTATTTT. It encodes CASSVARSTSTDTQYF. Combining the CDR3 with reference TRBV9 and TRBJ2-3 gives the whole variable domain DSGVTQTPKHLITATGQRVTLRCSPRSGDLSVYWYQQSLDQGLQFLIQYYNGEERAKGNILERFSAQQFPDLHSELNLSSLELGDSALYFCASSVARSTSTDTQYFGPGTRLTVL.

This chain connects TRBV9 to TRBJ2-2; the match to TRBD2 covers 8 bases. With V trimmed by 4 bases and J by 4 bases, 6 bases remained unmatched. The germline V gene has CDR1 SGDLS and CDR2 YYNGEE. CDR3 length: 15 amino acids. The DNA for the CDR3 is TGTGCCAGCAGCACTCGGGGGGGCGGCACCGGGGAGCTGTTTTTT. Protein: CASSTRGGGTGELFF.

The chain is built from TRBV27 and TRBJ2-1; no clear D gene. CDR1 is MNHEY and CDR2 is SMNVEV in the germline V gene (reference sequence). There are 13 residues in the CDR3. Trimming removed 11 bases from V and 0 bases from J, with 11 bases in between. This chain's CDR3 is CAAKPSSYNEQFF. In DNA, the CDR3 is TGTGCCGCTAAACCTAGCTCCTACAATGAGCAGTTCTTC.

The rearrangement uses TRBV5-4 and TRBJ2-1; D ambiguous. There are 14 residues in the CDR3. Germline-derived CDR1 and CDR2 are SGHNT and YYREEE (reference sequence). The V end lost 3 bases, the J end lost 8 bases, and 15 bases lay between the germline ends. The CDR3 sequence: CASSSIMSPDEQFF. DNA of the CDR3: TGTGCCAGCAGCTCTATAATGAGTCCGGATGAGCAGTTCTTC. The full variable domain, in which reference TRBV5-4 and TRBJ2-1 provide the parts outside the CDR3, is ETGVTQSPTHLIKTRGQQVTLRCSSQSGHNTVSWYQQALGQGPQFIFQYYREEENGRGNFPPRFSGLQFPNYSSELNVNALELDDSALYLCASSSIMSPDEQFFGPGTRLTVL.

This chain uses TRBV7-6 with TRBJ2-7, with D perhaps TRBD1 or TRBD2 (7 bases each). Germline V lookup: CDR1 SGHVS, CDR2 FNYEAQ. CDR3 length: 16 amino acids. The ends were cut back, 5 bases at V and 1 base at J, with 18 bases in the middle. CDR3 amino acids: CASSHKTGRASYEQYF. The CDR3 DNA reads TGTGCCAGCAGCCACAAGACAGGGAGGGCTTCCTACGAGCAGTACTTC.

This chain connects TRBV6-6 to TRBJ2-7; unclear D gene. The length of the CDR3 is 12 residues. The V end lost 2 bases, the J end lost 1 base, and 3 bases lay between the germline ends. The germline CDR1 and CDR2 sequences are MNHNY and SVGAGI (reference sequence). The CDR3: CASSYRSYEQYF. CDR3 in DNA: TGTGCCAGCAGTTACCGATCCTACGAGCAGTACTTC.

This clone was seen more than once but under ten times. This chain joins TRBV6-1 and TRBJ2-7; D possibly corresponds to TRBD2 (5 bases). Germline lookup yields CDR1 MNHNS and CDR2 SASEGT. The V end was cut by 1 base, the J end by 3 bases, with 10 bases between. This CDR3 has 14 residues. The CDR3 DNA sequence: TGTGCCAGCAGTGAAGGGGAGATTAGCTACGAGCAGTACGTC. Protein product: CASSEGEISYEQYV.

The table lists this clone with a count of one. The chain couples TRBV18 to TRBJ1-5, with D possibly being TRBD1 (5 bases). Per germline, CDR1 KGHSH and CDR2 LQKENI. The CDR3 spans 12 residues. The ends were cut back, 0 bases at V and 11 bases at J, with 8 bases in the middle. CDR3 coding DNA: TGTGCCAGCTCACCACCGGGGGAGGCCCAGCATTTT. Protein sequence: CASSPPGEAQHF.